Listed here are 22 T cell receptor beta chains from one sample, sequenced in a study of a mutant IDH1 vaccine in newly diagnosed glioma. Some clones are missing from TCRdb's copy, which holds only in-frame ones; the method was immunoSEQ multiplex PCR. The table records tens of thousands of clones, about nine tenths of them present only once. Their antigens remain unidentified. The time point was: week 47, end of study. Alongside topical imiquimod, each dose of vaccine comprised 300 ug of mutant IDH1 20-mer peptide. The material was PBMCs, obtained from a glioma patient whose treatment included an IDH1 peptide vaccine. The receptors shown here come from a woman between 35 and 50 years old with glioma.

V is TRBV2 and J is TRBJ2-3, with TRBD1 matching 8 bases. Germline CDR1 is SNHLY and CDR2 is FYNNEI. CDR3 size: 14 residues. V dropped 7 bases and J dropped 3; count of bases not matched to a gene: 6. CDR3 protein: CASTRTGGTDTQYF. In DNA, the CDR3 is TGTGCCAGCACCCGAACAGGGGGAACAGATACGCAGTATTTT.

The chain couples TRBV6-5 to TRBJ2-2; D gene unclear. Looked up from germline, CDR1 is MNHEY and CDR2 is SVGAGI. This CDR3 has 12 amino acids. The V and J ends lost 9 bases and 8 bases respectively, with 13 bases between them. The CDR3 coding sequence is TGTGCCAGTGGGATGCGGAAGGGGGAGCTGTTTTTT. Its protein is CASGMRKGELFF.

The gene calls are TRBV11-2 and TRBJ1-3; D may be TRBD1 (6 bases). V was shortened by 4 bases and J by 3 bases, with 22 bases between the two germline ends. There are 18 residues in the CDR3. Germline-derived CDR1 and CDR2 are SGHAT and FQNNGV. The CDR3 reads CASSSRSGGTLIGNTIYF. The CDR3 coding sequence is TGTGCCAGCAGCTCCCGGTCGGGGGGGACACTGATTGGAAACACCATATATTTT. The complete variable domain, with remaining parts taken from reference TRBV11-2 and TRBJ1-3, reads EAGVAQSPRYKIIEKRQSVAFWCNPISGHATLYWYQQILGQGPKLLIQFQNNGVVDDSQLPKDRFSAERLKGVDSTLKIQPAKLEDSAVYLCASSSRSGGTLIGNTIYFGEGSWLTVV.

The rearrangement joins TRBV19 to TRBJ2-1; 9 nucleotides agree with TRBD2. CDR3 length equals 16 residues. Germline CDR1 LNHDA, CDR2 SQIVND (reference sequence). The V gene end was trimmed by 8 bases and the J gene end by 0 bases; junction bases not matched to a gene: 8. CDR3 residues: CASYDSGGSSYNEQFF. The CDR3 DNA reads as TGTGCCAGTTACGATAGCGGGGGCAGCTCCTACAATGAGCAGTTCTTC. Drawing the rest from reference TRBV19 and TRBJ2-1, the complete variable domain is DGGITQSPKYLFRKEGQNVTLSCEQNLNHDAMYWYRQDPGQGLRLIYYSQIVNDFQKGDIAEGYSVSREKKESFPLTVTSAQKNPTAFYLCASYDSGGSSYNEQFFGPGTRLTVL.

A single count supports this clone. V usage is TRBV19 and J usage is TRBJ1-2; D is uncertain. The CDR3 has 14 amino acids. CDR1 LNHDA and CDR2 SQIVND come from the germline V gene (reference sequence). The ends were cut back, 4 bases at V and 4 bases at J, with 13 bases in the middle. CDR3 protein: CASSTPDLLYGYTF. The CDR3 DNA is TGTGCCAGTAGTACTCCGGACCTCCTCTATGGCTACACCTTC.

The CDR3 nucleotides read TGTGCCAGCAGCTTGGGGGTTACTGCGGGTTCACCCCTCCACTTT. Residues: CASSLGVTAGSPLHF. V is TRBV5-6 and J is TRBJ1-6, with no clear D. The CDR3 sequence is 15 residues long. Trimming left V 0 bases short and J 9 bases short, with 13 bases between. Per germline, CDR1 SGHDT and CDR2 YYEEEE.

The J gene is TRBJ2-1, the V gene TRBV6-5, with 7 bases that match TRBD2. Germline V gene sequence: CDR1 MNHEY, CDR2 SVGAGI. The CDR3 runs to 14 residues. Trimming removed 1 base from V and 7 bases from J; junction bases left unmatched: 4. CDR3 DNA: TGTGCCAGCAGTTACTTTCAGGGAGGGAATGAGCAGTTCTTC. Protein product: CASSYFQGGNEQFF.

The chain recombines TRBV14 with TRBJ1-2; D gene uncertain. This CDR3 spans 13 amino acids. Germline V gene sequence: CDR1 SGHDN, CDR2 FVKESK. V was pared by 0 bases and J by 4 bases, with 6 bases between. This CDR3 reads CASSQDSSYGYTF. Written as DNA, the CDR3 is TGTGCCAGCAGCCAAGATTCCAGCTATGGCTACACCTTC.

This rearrangement joins TRBV28 to TRBJ2-7; TRBD1 matches at 9 bases. CDR1 and CDR2 from the germline V gene are MDHEN and SYDVKM. V shed 8 bases and J 3 bases; nucleotides not matched to a gene: 5. CDR3 length: 13 amino acids. The DNA of the CDR3 is TGTGCCAGCGTGGGGACAGGGAGCTACGAGCAGTACTTC. This sequence encodes CASVGTGSYEQYF.

The rearrangement uses TRBV4-3 and TRBJ2-7, with unresolved D. This CDR3 comprises 15 residues. V was pared by 0 bases and J by 0 bases, with 9 bases between. Per germline, CDR1 LGHNA and CDR2 YSLEER. CDR3 protein: CASSQEWPPSYEQYF. For the CDR3, the DNA is TGCGCCAGCAGCCAAGAATGGCCGCCCTCCTACGAGCAGTACTTC.

Notes on this clone: A read error may account for a junction end that differs from germline. This chain links TRBV2 with TRBJ2-3, with D tentatively TRBD2 (7 bases). The CDR3 runs to 17 residues. CDR1 SNHLY and CDR2 FYNNEI come from the germline V gene. The chain's CDR3 is CASNERNREGGPDTQYF. The CDR3 coding sequence is TGTGCCAGCAATGAAAGGAACAGGGAGGGGGGCCCAGATACGCAGTATTTT.

V gene TRBV5-1 combines with J gene TRBJ2-5; TRBD2 matches at 8 bases. The length of the CDR3 is 16 residues. Germline V gives CDR1 SGHRS, CDR2 YFSETQ. Trimming cost V 0 bases and J 2 bases; bases outside gene matches: 6. The CDR3 here is CASSLGVTSGQETQYF. The CDR3 nucleotides read TGCGCCAGCAGCTTGGGAGTTACTAGCGGTCAAGAGACCCAGTACTTC. The variable domain in full, with the rest retrieved from reference TRBV5-1 and TRBJ2-5, is KAGVTQTPRYLIKTRGQQVTLSCSPISGHRSVSWYQQTPGQGLQFLFEYFSETQRNKGNFPGRFSGRQFSNSRSEMNVSTLELGDSALYLCASSLGVTSGQETQYFGPGTRLLVL.

V usage is TRBV18 and J usage is TRBJ1-2; 12 bases are a match to TRBD1. The V gene's germline CDR1 is KGHSH and CDR2 LQKENI. Trimming cost V 2 bases and J 0 bases; bases outside gene matches: 7. The CDR3 covers 18 residues. CDR3 in DNA: TGTGCCAGCTCACCAGGGACAGGGGGCCCAACCGCTAACTATGGCTACACCTTC. Translation: CASSPGTGGPTANYGYTF.

The V and J genes are TRBV5-1 and TRBJ2-5, with 11 bases matching TRBD2. Per germline, CDR1 SGHRS and CDR2 YFSETQ. V was pared by 0 bases and J by 0 bases, with 7 bases of the junction left unmatched. The CDR3 sequence is 18 residues long. The CDR3, as DNA: TGCGCCAGCAGCTTGGTAGTTAGCGGGGGGGCCTACCAAGAGACCCAGTACTTC. Translated: CASSLVVSGGAYQETQYF.

V usage is TRBV11-2 and J usage is TRBJ2-7; TRBD1 matches 12 bases. Trimming at V came to 0 bases and at J to 6 bases, leaving 6 bases not matched to a gene. CDR1 and CDR2 from the germline V gene are SGHAT and FQNNGV. The CDR3 loop spans 16 amino acids. The CDR3 is CASSLEGGGQGAEQYF. CDR3 DNA: TGTGCCAGCAGCTTAGAAGGAGGGGGACAGGGGGCCGAGCAGTACTTC.

This chain joins TRBV2 and TRBJ2-3, with 8 bases lining up with TRBD1. V dropped 5 bases and J dropped 3; count of bases not matched to a gene: 7. CDR1 and CDR2 (germline): SNHLY, FYNNEI. This CDR3 comprises 15 residues. The CDR3 loop reads CASSPRQGLTDTQYF. The DNA for the CDR3 is TGTGCCAGCAGTCCTCGACAGGGGTTGACAGATACGCAGTATTTT. The whole variable domain, remainder taken from reference TRBV2 and TRBJ2-3, is EPEVTQTPSHQVTQMGQEVILRCVPISNHLYFYWYRQILGQKVEFLVSFYNNEISEKSEIFDDQFSVERPDGSNFTLKIRSTKLEDSAMYFCASSPRQGLTDTQYFGPGTRLTVL.

V usage is TRBV18 and J usage is TRBJ1-2, with D perhaps matching TRBD1 (6 bases). Germline assignment: CDR1 KGHSH and CDR2 LQKENI. Trimming shortened V by 2 bases and J by 4 bases, and 17 bases separated the two germline ends. This CDR3 contains 16 residues. As DNA, the CDR3 is TGTGCCAGCTCACCAACTAAGCAGGGGAAGGGCTATGGCTACACCTTC. Residues: CASSPTKQGKGYGYTF.

The chain is built from TRBV6-5 and TRBJ1-4; D is undetermined. The germline gives CDR1 MNHEY, CDR2 SVGAGI. The CDR3 extends over 14 amino acids. Trimming took off 0 bases at V and 8 bases at J, with 10 bases between the two ends. The CDR3 DNA is TGTGCCAGCAGTTACTCGGCTAGCGGCGAAAAACTGTTTTTT. Its protein product is CASSYSASGEKLFF.

A single count supports this clone. V usage is TRBV5-1 and J usage is TRBJ2-2; 7 bases are shared with TRBD2. The ends lost 5 bases at V and 2 bases at J; junction bases unmatched: 3. The CDR3 runs 14 residues. The germline CDR1 and CDR2 sequences are SGHRS and YFSETQ. CDR3 loop: CASRERDNTGELFF. In nucleotides, the CDR3 is TGCGCCAGCAGAGAGCGGGACAACACCGGGGAGCTGTTTTTT.

The chain uses TRBV2 and TRBJ1-2, with unresolved D. Deletions cut 1 base from V and 4 bases from J, with 13 bases between. The germline V gene has CDR1 SNHLY and CDR2 FYNNEI. There are 15 residues in the CDR3. CDR3 amino acids: CASSEETTTFYGYTF. DNA of the CDR3: TGTGCCAGCAGTGAAGAAACGACGACCTTCTATGGCTACACCTTC.

CDR3 nucleotides: TGCAGCGTTTTTAAGGACAGCTCTGGAAACACCATATATTTT. The encoded protein is CSVFKDSSGNTIYF. J is TRBJ1-3 and V is TRBV29-1; a possible D gene is TRBD1 (6 bases). The CDR3 contains 14 residues. Germline V CDR1 and CDR2: SQVTM, ANQGSEA. V gave up 5 bases and J gave up 0 bases, with 11 bases separating them.

The J gene is TRBJ1-6, the V gene TRBV10-3; unclear D gene. The CDR3 extends over 14 amino acids. Trimming pared 4 bases from V and 10 bases from J, leaving 14 bases between. Germline CDR1 and CDR2: ENHRY and SYGVKD. The CDR3: CAISGVEPYSPLHF. The CDR3 DNA reads as TGTGCCATCAGTGGGGTAGAGCCCTACTCACCCCTCCACTTT.